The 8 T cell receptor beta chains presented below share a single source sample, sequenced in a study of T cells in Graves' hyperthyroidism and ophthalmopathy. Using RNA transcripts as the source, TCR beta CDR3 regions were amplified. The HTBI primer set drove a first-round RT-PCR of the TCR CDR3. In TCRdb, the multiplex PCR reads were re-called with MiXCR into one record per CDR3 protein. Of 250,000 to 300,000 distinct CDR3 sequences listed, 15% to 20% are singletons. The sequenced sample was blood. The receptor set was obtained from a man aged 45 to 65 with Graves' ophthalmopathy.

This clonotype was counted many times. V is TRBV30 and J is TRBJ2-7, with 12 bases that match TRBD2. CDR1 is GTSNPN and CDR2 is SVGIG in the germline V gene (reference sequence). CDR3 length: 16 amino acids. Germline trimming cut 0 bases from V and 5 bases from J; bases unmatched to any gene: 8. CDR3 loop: CAWSVAGLAGLNEQYF. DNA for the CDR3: TGTGCCTGGAGTGTTGCCGGACTAGCGGGACTCAACGAGCAGTACTTC.

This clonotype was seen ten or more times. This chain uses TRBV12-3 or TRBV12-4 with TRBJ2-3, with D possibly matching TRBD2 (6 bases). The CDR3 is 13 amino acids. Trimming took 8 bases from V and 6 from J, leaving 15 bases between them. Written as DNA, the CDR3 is TGTGCCAGCCGGGGGAGAGCTTCTGATACGCAGTATTTT. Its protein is CASRGRASDTQYF.

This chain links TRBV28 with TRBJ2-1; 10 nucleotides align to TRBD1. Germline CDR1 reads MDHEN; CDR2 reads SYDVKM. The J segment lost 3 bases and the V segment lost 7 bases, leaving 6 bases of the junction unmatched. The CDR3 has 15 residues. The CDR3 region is CASIPGTGDYNEQFF. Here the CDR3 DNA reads TGTGCCAGCATCCCCGGGACAGGGGACTACAATGAGCAGTTCTTC. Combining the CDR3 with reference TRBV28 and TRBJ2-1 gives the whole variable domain DVKVTQSSRYLVKRTGEKVFLECVQDMDHENMFWYRQDPGLGLRLIYFSYDVKMKEKGDIPEGYSVSREKKERFSLILESASTNQTSMYLCASIPGTGDYNEQFFGPGTRLTVL.

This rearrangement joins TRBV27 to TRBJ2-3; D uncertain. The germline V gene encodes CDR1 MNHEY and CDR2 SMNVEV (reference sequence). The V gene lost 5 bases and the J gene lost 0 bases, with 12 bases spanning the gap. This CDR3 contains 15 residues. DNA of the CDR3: TGTGCCAGCAGTATTCAGACCCCCAGCACAGATACGCAGTATTTT. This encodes CASSIQTPSTDTQYF.

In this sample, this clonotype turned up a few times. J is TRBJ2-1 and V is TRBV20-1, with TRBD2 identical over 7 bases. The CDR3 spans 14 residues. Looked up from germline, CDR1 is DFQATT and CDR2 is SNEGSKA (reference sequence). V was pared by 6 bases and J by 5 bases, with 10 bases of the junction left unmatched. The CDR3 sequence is CSAVTGTTNNEQFF. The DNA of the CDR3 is TGCAGTGCCGTTACCGGGACTACAAACAATGAGCAGTTCTTC.

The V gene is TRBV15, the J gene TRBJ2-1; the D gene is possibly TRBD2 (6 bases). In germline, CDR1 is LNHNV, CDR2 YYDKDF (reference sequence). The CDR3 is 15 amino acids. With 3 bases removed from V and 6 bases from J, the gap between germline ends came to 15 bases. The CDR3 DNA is TGTGCCACCAGCAGGGTTAGCGGACGACTCAATGAGCAGTTCTTC. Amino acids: CATSRVSGRLNEQFF.

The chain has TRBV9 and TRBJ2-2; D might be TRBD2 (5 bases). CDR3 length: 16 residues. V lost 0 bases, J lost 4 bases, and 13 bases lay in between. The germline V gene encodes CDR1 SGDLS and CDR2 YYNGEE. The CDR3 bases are TGTGCCAGCAGCGTAGCCCCGGGATCGGGCACCGGGGAGCTGTTTTTT. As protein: CASSVAPGSGTGELFF.

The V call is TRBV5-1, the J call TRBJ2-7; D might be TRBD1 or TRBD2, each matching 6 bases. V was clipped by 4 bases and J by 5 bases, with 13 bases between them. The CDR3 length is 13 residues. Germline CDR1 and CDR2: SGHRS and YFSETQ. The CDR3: CASSPAGEDEQYF. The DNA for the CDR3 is TGCGCCAGCAGCCCGGCAGGGGAGGACGAGCAGTACTTC. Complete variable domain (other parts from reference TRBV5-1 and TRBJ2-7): KAGVTQTPRYLIKTRGQQVTLSCSPISGHRSVSWYQQTPGQGLQFLFEYFSETQRNKGNFPGRFSGRQFSNSRSEMNVSTLELGDSALYLCASSPAGEDEQYFGPGTRLTVT.